What follows describes a single T cell receptor (beta chain). Each CDR3 protein gets one entry after TCRdb re-called the RT-PCR reads with MiXCR. The table lists about 680,000 distinct CDR3 sequences, approximately 15% of them singletons. This sequence originates from a female donor in good health, serving as a healthy control. Source material: memory CD4+ T cells from blood.

CDR3: CASSLASDGANVLTF. The CDR3 DNA is TGCGCCAGCAGCTTGGCCTCAGATGGGGCCAACGTCCTGACTTTC. The chain couples TRBV5-1 to TRBJ2-6, with no clear D. The CDR3 extends over 15 amino acids. From germline, CDR1 is SGHRS and CDR2 YFSETQ. The germline V and J ends were trimmed by 0 bases and 3 bases, with 7 bases remaining between them.